The 2 T cell receptor beta chains below were found in one sample sequenced in a study of cytomegalovirus exposure and HLA in healthy donors. PCR amplification relied on 60 Vbeta primers (plus 13 Jbeta primers). Libraries were prepared by immunoSEQ multiplex PCR; TCRdb keeps only in-frame clonotypes and omits some of them. The sample carries 100,000 to 120,000 clones, around 86% recorded once. Sequencing was performed on PBMCs. The receptors originated from a man in his forties in good health and CMV-seronegative.

The rearrangement uses TRBV5-4 and TRBJ1-1; 9 bases are a match to TRBD1. V shed 2 bases and J 4 bases; nucleotides not matched to a gene: 9. The CDR3 runs to 16 residues. Germline V gene data show CDR1 as SGHNT and CDR2 as YYREEE (reference sequence). The CDR3 spells CASSFPGTGKSTEAFF. CDR3 nucleotides: TGTGCCAGCAGCTTTCCCGGGACAGGGAAGAGCACTGAAGCTTTCTTT.

The chain is built from TRBV7-6 and TRBJ1-1; tentatively, D is TRBD1 (6 bases). From germline, CDR1 is SGHVS and CDR2 FNYEAQ. V was cut by 5 bases and J by 1 base, with 17 bases left in between. The CDR3 loop spans 16 amino acids. The CDR3, as DNA: TGTGCCAGCAGCGCAGGGACACAGAAGAAGAACACTGAAGCTTTCTTT. Translation: CASSAGTQKKNTEAFF. Based on the CDR3 plus reference TRBV7-6 and TRBJ1-1, the full variable domain is GAGVSQSPRYKVTKRGQDVALRCDPISGHVSLYWYRQALGQGPEFLTYFNYEAQQDKSGLPNDRFSAERPEGSISTLTIQRTEQRDSAMYRCASSAGTQKKNTEAFFGQGTRLTVV.